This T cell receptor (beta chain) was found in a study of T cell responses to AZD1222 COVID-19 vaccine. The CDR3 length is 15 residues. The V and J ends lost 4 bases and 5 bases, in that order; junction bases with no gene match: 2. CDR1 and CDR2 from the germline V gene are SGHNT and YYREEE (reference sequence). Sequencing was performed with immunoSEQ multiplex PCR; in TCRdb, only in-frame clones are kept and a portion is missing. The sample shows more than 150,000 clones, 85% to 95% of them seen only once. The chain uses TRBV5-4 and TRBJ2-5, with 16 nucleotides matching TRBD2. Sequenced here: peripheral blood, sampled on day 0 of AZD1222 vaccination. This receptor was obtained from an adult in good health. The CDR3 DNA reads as TGTGCCAGCAGCGCGGGACTAGCGGGGGGGGAGACCCAGTACTTC. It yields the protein CASSAGLAGGETQYF.